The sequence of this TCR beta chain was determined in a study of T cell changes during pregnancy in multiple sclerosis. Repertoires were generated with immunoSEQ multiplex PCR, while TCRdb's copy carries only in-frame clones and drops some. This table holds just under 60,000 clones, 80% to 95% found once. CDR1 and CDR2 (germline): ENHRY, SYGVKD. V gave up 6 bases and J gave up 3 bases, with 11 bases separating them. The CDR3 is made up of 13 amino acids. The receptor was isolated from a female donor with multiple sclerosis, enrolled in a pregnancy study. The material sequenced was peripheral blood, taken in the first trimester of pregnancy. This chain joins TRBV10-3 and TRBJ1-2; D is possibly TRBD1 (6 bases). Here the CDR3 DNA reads TGTGCCATCAGCCAGGGGATGGACTATGGCTACACCTTC. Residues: CAISQGMDYGYTF.